The 26 T cell receptor beta chains below all came from one sample that was sequenced in a study of cytomegalovirus exposure and HLA in healthy donors. 13 Jbeta primers and 60 Vbeta primers were used for the PCR. Sequencing used immunoSEQ multiplex PCR; TCRdb keeps in-frame clones, though not all of them. This table has 100,000 to 150,000 clones, 81% appearing once. Sample: PBMCs. Source of these receptors: a young man in good health and CMV-seronegative.

The J gene is TRBJ2-2, the V gene TRBV7-8, with TRBD2 identical over 12 bases. The CDR3 covers 16 residues. J gave up 4 bases and V 5 bases, and 5 bases lay outside the gene matches. Germline loops: CDR1 SGHVS, CDR2 FQNEAQ. DNA for the CDR3: TGTGCCAGCAGCACCGGACTAGCGGGGAGCACCGGGGAGCTGTTTTTT. It specifies CASSTGLAGSTGELFF.

The chain has TRBV7-3 and TRBJ2-1, with 10 bases matching TRBD2. The V segment lost 2 bases and the J segment 8 bases; nucleotides outside the gene matches: 6. Germline V gene lookup returns CDR1 SGHTA and CDR2 FQGTGA. This CDR3 is built from 15 residues. The CDR3 sequence is CASSLDGAGGYEQFF. The CDR3, as DNA: TGTGCCAGCAGCTTAGACGGAGCGGGGGGGTATGAGCAGTTCTTC.

V usage is TRBV18 and J usage is TRBJ2-3; D is unresolved. The CDR3 runs to 14 residues. From germline, CDR1 is KGHSH and CDR2 LQKENI. V lost 2 bases, J lost 3 bases, and 9 bases lay in between. Written as DNA, the CDR3 is TGTGCCAGCTCACCAAGTCCCAGTACAGATACGCAGTATTTT. Translation: CASSPSPSTDTQYF.

V and J are TRBV6-1 and TRBJ2-5; D possibly corresponds to TRBD1 (6 bases). Trimming took off 6 bases at V and 5 bases at J, with 19 bases between the two ends. Germline assignment: CDR1 MNHNS and CDR2 SASEGT. The CDR3 has 15 amino acids. The CDR3 loop reads CASRANRADRETQYF. CDR3 sequence (DNA): TGTGCCAGCAGGGCGAACAGGGCCGATAGGGAGACCCAGTACTTC.

The rearrangement joins TRBV4-2 to TRBJ1-1; D gene uncertain. Germline V gene data show CDR1 as LGHNA and CDR2 as YNFKEQ. The V end lost 3 bases, the J end lost 0 bases, and 8 bases lay between the germline ends. This CDR3 comprises 14 residues. The CDR3 is CASSQRGLNTEAFF. The DNA of the CDR3 is TGTGCCAGCAGCCAGCGAGGGTTGAACACTGAAGCTTTCTTT.

The gene calls are TRBV13 and TRBJ2-7, with TRBD2 identical over 13 bases. V shed 1 base and J 5 bases; nucleotides not matched to a gene: 5. CDR1 PRHDT and CDR2 FYEKMQ come from the germline V gene (reference sequence). The CDR3 extends over 16 amino acids. The CDR3 DNA reads as TGTGCCAGCAGCTTAGAACTAGCGGGGGGGTTAAACGAGCAGTACTTC. Protein sequence: CASSLELAGGLNEQYF.

J is TRBJ2-1 and V is TRBV29-1; D unresolved. Per germline, CDR1 SQVTM and CDR2 ANQGSEA. With 4 bases removed from V and 4 bases from J, the gap between germline ends came to 8 bases. The CDR3 spans 12 residues. The CDR3: CSVVTFYNEQFF. The CDR3 DNA reads as TGCAGCGTTGTGACATTTTACAATGAGCAGTTCTTC.

CDR3 in DNA: TGTGCCACCAGCAGGGGGTGGGGGGGCCAAGAGACCCAGTACTTC. It yields the protein CATSRGWGGQETQYF. The rearrangement uses TRBV15 and TRBJ2-5; 7 bases fit TRBD2. Germline V lookup: CDR1 LNHNV, CDR2 YYDKDF (reference sequence). The CDR3 totals 15 residues. The V gene end was trimmed by 3 bases and the J gene end by 1 base; junction bases not matched to a gene: 5. Based on the CDR3 plus reference TRBV15 and TRBJ2-5, the full variable domain is DAMVIQNPRYQVTQFGKPVTLSCSQTLNHNVMYWYQQKSSQAPKLLFHYYDKDFNNEADTPDNFQSRRPNTSFCFLDIRSPGLGDTAMYLCATSRGWGGQETQYFGPGTRLLVL.

This sequence joins TRBV6-1 and TRBJ1-1, with 8 bases lining up with TRBD1. The CDR3 spans 14 residues. In germline, CDR1 is MNHNS, CDR2 SASEGT. After removal of 4 bases from V and 5 bases from J, the junction contained 6 bases not matched to a gene. CDR3 region: CASSAQGAGTEAFF. CDR3 coding DNA: TGTGCCAGCAGTGCCCAGGGGGCAGGTACTGAAGCTTTCTTT.

The CDR3 sequence is CASSQDGRGRGRGYTF. The DNA of the CDR3 is TGCGCCAGCAGCCAAGACGGGAGAGGGAGGGGTAGAGGCTACACCTTC. V and J are TRBV4-1 and TRBJ1-2; D perhaps matches TRBD1 (5 bases). Trimming stripped 0 bases from V and 8 bases from J, with 19 bases between. Per germline, CDR1 MGHRA and CDR2 YSYEKL. The CDR3 sequence is 16 residues long.

V and J are TRBV19 and TRBJ1-1; D perhaps matches TRBD1 (5 bases). Trimming pared 3 bases from V and 0 bases from J, leaving 11 bases between. The CDR3 sequence is 15 residues long. Germline values: CDR1 LNHDA, CDR2 SQIVND (reference sequence). The CDR3 spells CASSIETGMNTEAFF. CDR3 sequence (DNA): TGTGCCAGTAGTATCGAAACAGGTATGAACACTGAAGCTTTCTTT. Full variable domain (outside the CDR3, taken from reference TRBV19 and TRBJ1-1): DGGITQSPKYLFRKEGQNVTLSCEQNLNHDAMYWYRQDPGQGLRLIYYSQIVNDFQKGDIAEGYSVSREKKESFPLTVTSAQKNPTAFYLCASSIETGMNTEAFFGQGTRLTVV.

In DNA, the CDR3 is TGTGCCAGCAGCTCTGGGAGGGGGACCCAAGAGACCCAGTACTTC. This translates into CASSSGRGTQETQYF. The chain has TRBV7-6 and TRBJ2-5; a possible D gene is TRBD2 (7 bases). The CDR3 runs to 15 residues. Germline assignment: CDR1 SGHVS and CDR2 FNYEAQ. The V end was cut by 4 bases, the J end by 1 base, with 13 bases between.

This clone was picked up a small number of times. V is TRBV6-5 and J is TRBJ2-5, with D possibly matching TRBD2 (6 bases). CDR1 and CDR2 (germline): MNHEY, SVGAGI. V was clipped by 6 bases and J by 4 bases, with 15 bases between them. This CDR3 is 14 amino acids long. The CDR3 spells CASSRTTVGETQYF. In DNA form, the CDR3 reads TGTGCCAGCAGCCGGACTACCGTCGGAGAGACCCAGTACTTC.

V and J are TRBV19 and TRBJ1-5; D is unclear. From germline, CDR1 is LNHDA and CDR2 SQIVND (reference sequence). The V end lost 3 bases, the J end lost 0 bases, and 9 bases lay between the germline ends. The CDR3 spans 15 residues. The CDR3 loop reads CASSIEGYSNQPQHF. The DNA of the CDR3 is TGTGCCAGTAGTATCGAGGGCTATAGCAATCAGCCCCAGCATTTT.

This clone turned up a few times. The chain recombines TRBV6-6 with TRBJ2-7; the D gene is possibly TRBD1 (6 bases). This CDR3 comprises 12 residues. Germline lookup yields CDR1 MNHNY and CDR2 SVGAGI (reference sequence). Trimming removed 10 bases at V and 2 bases at J, with 12 bases between. CDR3 coding DNA: TGTGCCACTCGGACAGTAACCTACGAGCAGTACTTC. As protein: CATRTVTYEQYF.

The chain links TRBV5-5 to TRBJ1-6, with a tentative D call TRBD1 (5 bases). CDR1 and CDR2 from the germline V gene are SGHKS and YYEKEE (reference sequence). The CDR3 has 15 residues. Trimming pared 4 bases from V and 8 bases from J, leaving 16 bases between. The CDR3 region has the DNA TGTGCCAGCAGCGTAACAGGATCGGTCGATTCACCCCTCCACTTT. Residues: CASSVTGSVDSPLHF.

The table lists this clone with a count of one. This rearrangement joins TRBV4-2 to TRBJ2-3; 10 bases are shared with TRBD2. The V segment lost 0 bases and the J segment 6 bases; nucleotides outside the gene matches: 12. The CDR3 sequence is 18 residues long. Looked up from germline, CDR1 is LGHNA and CDR2 is YNFKEQ. The CDR3 nucleotides read TGTGCCAGCAGCCAAGACCCCCGAGCGGGGGGGCCTGGGGATACGCAGTATTTT. The encoded protein is CASSQDPRAGGPGDTQYF.

The CDR3 bases are TGTGCCAGCAGTTACTCACCGGGACAGGGGGCAGATACGCAGTATTTT. This encodes CASSYSPGQGADTQYF. The chain employs TRBV6-6 and TRBJ2-3; 11 bases map to TRBD1. V lost 0 bases and J lost 4; bases outside the gene matches: 3. CDR3 length equals 16 residues. Germline CDR1 and CDR2: MNHNY and SVGAGI (reference sequence).

This clone was detected once. The chain is built from TRBV5-1 and TRBJ1-2; the D gene is possibly TRBD1 (5 bases). Germline V gene lookup returns CDR1 SGHRS and CDR2 YFSETQ. V was clipped by 4 bases and J by 6 bases, with 16 bases between them. The CDR3 consists of 14 residues. The CDR3 sequence is CASSLVGGTNGYTF. The CDR3 DNA reads TGCGCCAGCAGCCTGGTGGGCGGGACTAATGGCTACACCTTC.

This clone was seen a few times. V and J are TRBV6-5 and TRBJ1-1; 7 bases agree with TRBD1. V lost 6 bases and J lost 0; bases outside the gene matches: 4. Germline lookup yields CDR1 MNHEY and CDR2 SVGAGI. The CDR3 is 14 residues long. As DNA, the CDR3 is TGTGCCAGCAGGAGGGACAGTATGAACACTGAAGCTTTCTTT. This translates into CASRRDSMNTEAFF.

This clone was counted a single time. V and J are TRBV6-6 and TRBJ1-1, with D unclear. This CDR3 comprises 15 residues. CDR1 is MNHNY, CDR2 SVGAGI, per germline (reference sequence). V was shortened by 4 bases and J by 3 bases, with 15 bases between the two germline ends. The CDR3 DNA is TGTGCCAGCAGTTTATCAAGTCCGAGAGACACTGAAGCTTTCTTT. It specifies CASSLSSPRDTEAFF.

The chain couples TRBV27 to TRBJ1-2, with 7 bases aligning to TRBD1. The CDR3 spans 14 residues. CDR1 is MNHEY and CDR2 is SMNVEV in the germline V gene (reference sequence). The trim removed 5 bases at V and 1 base at J, leaving 4 bases unmatched. CDR3 residues: CASSIRQGNYGYTF. CDR3 in DNA: TGTGCCAGCAGTATCCGACAGGGTAACTATGGCTACACCTTC.

The sample holds a few counts of this clone. V and J are TRBV4-1 and TRBJ1-5; D gene uncertain. Germline V CDR1 and CDR2: MGHRA, YSYEKL. The CDR3 consists of 15 residues. V was trimmed by 0 bases and J by 5 bases, leaving 11 bases between them. CDR3 region: CASSQDEEYDQPQHF. In DNA form, the CDR3 reads TGCGCCAGCAGCCAAGATGAGGAATACGATCAGCCCCAGCATTTT.

The rearrangement uses TRBV19 and TRBJ1-2; D possibly corresponds to TRBD1 (5 bases). Germline CDR1 reads LNHDA; CDR2 reads SQIVND (reference sequence). The V end was cut by 0 bases, the J end by 7 bases, with 9 bases between. This CDR3 has 13 residues. The CDR3 coding sequence is TGTGCCAGTAGTATAGAAACAGGAGCTGGCTACACCTTC. Its translation: CASSIETGAGYTF. The whole variable domain, remainder taken from reference TRBV19 and TRBJ1-2, is DGGITQSPKYLFRKEGQNVTLSCEQNLNHDAMYWYRQDPGQGLRLIYYSQIVNDFQKGDIAEGYSVSREKKESFPLTVTSAQKNPTAFYLCASSIETGAGYTFGSGTRLTVV.

The chain joins TRBV6-4 to TRBJ2-1, with 8 bases identical to TRBD2. The CDR3 is 14 amino acids. After removal of 3 bases from V and 4 bases from J, the junction contained 2 bases not matched to a gene. Germline CDR1 is MRHNA and CDR2 is SNTAGT. The CDR3: CASSERGDYNEQFF. The CDR3 DNA reads as TGTGCCAGCAGTGAGCGGGGGGATTACAATGAGCAGTTCTTC.

This sequence joins TRBV7-9 and TRBJ2-1, with a possible D match to TRBD1 (6 bases). Trimming took off 4 bases at V and 6 bases at J, with 19 bases between the two ends. CDR3 size: 16 residues. Per germline, CDR1 SEHNR and CDR2 FQNEAQ (reference sequence). CDR3 sequence (DNA): TGTGCCAGCAGCTCGCCCTCGACTGACAGGTTCAATGAGCAGTTCTTC. Residues: CASSSPSTDRFNEQFF.